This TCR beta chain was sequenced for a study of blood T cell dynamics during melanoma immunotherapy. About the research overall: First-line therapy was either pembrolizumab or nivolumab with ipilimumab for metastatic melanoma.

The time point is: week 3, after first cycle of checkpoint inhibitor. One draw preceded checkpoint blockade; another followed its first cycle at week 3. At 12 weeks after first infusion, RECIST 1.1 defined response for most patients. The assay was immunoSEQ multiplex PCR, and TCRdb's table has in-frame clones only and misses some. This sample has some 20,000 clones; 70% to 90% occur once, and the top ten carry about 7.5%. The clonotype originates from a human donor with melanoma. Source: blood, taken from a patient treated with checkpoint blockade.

The chain's CDR3 is CATGGGRESYEQYF. CDR3 in DNA: TGTGCCACCGGAGGGGGGAGGGAGTCCTACGAGCAGTACTTC. The chain couples TRBV28 to TRBJ2-5; D possibly corresponds to TRBD2 (7 bases). The J call may be wrong; the DNA end is better matched by TRBJ2-7. CDR3 size: 14 residues. CDR1 and CDR2 from the germline V gene are MDHEN and SYDVKM.